This entry concerns a single T cell receptor beta chain. Its target is not known. This record belongs to a study of siplizumab effects on memory and regulatory T cells. Study results and caveats: Naive T cells appeared more diverse than memory cells and seemed to be major alloresponse contributors. Tregs that proliferated in siplizumab cultures did not have their suppressive function confirmed.

Per sample, 75,000 to 100,000 TCR templates underwent assay. Method: immunoSEQ multiplex PCR; TCRdb's copy keeps in-frame clones and lacks some. The sample shows fewer than 120,000 clones, 80% to 95% of them seen only once. CDR1 is SEHNR, CDR2 FQNEAQ, per germline (reference sequence). Germline trimming cut 8 bases from V and 5 bases from J; bases unmatched to any gene: 14. This CDR3 has 16 amino acids. This TCR derives from a human donor in good health. The rearrangement links TRBV7-9 to TRBJ2-1, with 8 nucleotides matching TRBD2. Input material: CD4+ T cells sorted from blood. In DNA, the CDR3 is TGTGCCAGCCGATACGGGAGCGGGAGTTTGAACAATGAGCAGTTCTTC. It yields the protein CASRYGSGSLNNEQFF.